Described below is a single T cell receptor (beta chain) sequence and its context. RNA, once extracted, was reverse transcribed into cDNA for use as the sequencing template. The data were produced by immunoSEQ multiplex PCR, yet TCRdb's version contains in-frame clones alone and is incomplete. The data hold 120,000 or so clones, with 45% to 65% observed a single time. The sample originates from a study of CD8+ T cells in alopecia areata. Deletions cut 2 bases from V and 8 bases from J, with 13 bases between. The CDR3 length is 14 residues. Germline loops: CDR1 MGHDK, CDR2 SYGVNS. This specimen consisted of CD4+ T cells sorted from blood, obtained at week 0. The clonotype comes from a human donor with alopecia areata. The rearrangement links TRBV25-1 to TRBJ1-3; no definite D call. The CDR3 DNA follows: TGTGCCAGCAGTGAACAGGAGGATAGCGACACCATATATTTT. Translation gives CASSEQEDSDTIYF.